The 2 T cell receptor beta chains below all came from one sample that was sequenced in a study of cytomegalovirus exposure and HLA in healthy donors. The PCR had 60 Vbeta and 13 Jbeta primers. This table comes from immunoSEQ multiplex PCR, and its TCRdb copy is limited to in-frame clones, with some not included. The table has some 80,000 clones, around 78% seen once; the top ten hold approximately 1.5%. Sample: PBMCs. Receptors were obtained from a man aged 40-49 years in good health and CMV-seronegative.

Regarding this clone: The sample has other DNA sequences that encode this CDR3 too. V is TRBV7-9 and J is TRBJ2-6, with D maybe TRBD1 (6 bases). This CDR3 region has 17 residues. The germline CDR1 and CDR2 sequences are SEHNR and FQNEAQ (reference sequence). Trimming pared 5 bases from V and 4 bases from J, leaving 18 bases between. This CDR3 is CASSELTGLGGANVLTF. In nucleotides, the CDR3 is TGTGCCAGCAGCGAACTCACAGGGTTAGGCGGGGCCAACGTCCTGACTTTC.

V usage is TRBV13 and J usage is TRBJ2-1; 11 bases map to TRBD2. CDR3 length: 15 amino acids. Germline V gene sequence: CDR1 PRHDT, CDR2 FYEKMQ (reference sequence). With V trimmed by 0 bases and J by 10 bases, 5 bases remained unmatched. CDR3 DNA: TGTGCCAGCAGCTTAGGACTAGCGGGAGCGGGAGAGCAGTTCTTC. It is translated as CASSLGLAGAGEQFF.